The 15 T cell receptor beta chains given below trace back to one sample, sequenced in a study of T cell repertoires in cytomegalovirus infection (dated by TCRdb to about 2019). The sequencer listed for this sample is Illumina HiSeq 1500. Starting from the raw public reads, TCRdb applied fastp trimming at Q25, assembled clones with MiXCR and retained in-frame beta chains. When rows share a CDR3 protein, they turn into one entry using the most common DNA and genes. Within this sample are around 280,000 distinct CDR3 sequences, with approximately 10% of them counted one time only. Of the sample, less than 3% falls within the top ten clones. The sample taken for sequencing was PBMCs. The receptors stem from a human donor in good health (CMV status not recorded). Some clones in this sample may be carry-over from other donors' samples.

Many counts were recorded for this clonotype. The genes are TRBV7-9 and TRBJ2-1; 8 bases are shared with TRBD2. CDR3 length: 14 amino acids. Germline CDR1 is SEHNR and CDR2 is FQNEAQ (reference sequence). Trimming at V came to 6 bases and at J to 9 bases, leaving 10 bases not matched to a gene. CDR3 sequence: CASRPQRGLSEQFF. DNA of the CDR3: TGTGCCAGCAGGCCTCAGCGGGGGTTAAGTGAGCAGTTCTTC.

This clonotype was seen many times. The J gene is TRBJ2-3, the V gene TRBV12-3 or TRBV12-4; unclear D gene. The CDR3 sequence is 15 residues long. V lost 3 bases, J lost 0 bases, and 10 bases lay in between. CDR3 in DNA: TGTGCCAGCAGTTTTCCAGCCTCTAGCACAGATACGCAGTATTTT. Translated, it gives CASSFPASSTDTQYF.

The count of this clonotype is one. This chain links TRBV20-1 with TRBJ1-1; D call uncertain. CDR3 length equals 15 residues. V dropped 3 bases and J dropped 0 bases, with 14 bases sitting between them. Germline V lookup: CDR1 DFQATT, CDR2 SNEGSKA (reference sequence). CDR3 region: CSASARKKLNTEAFF. DNA of the CDR3: TGCAGTGCTAGTGCGAGGAAGAAACTGAACACTGAAGCTTTCTTT.

This clonotype was seen many times. V and J are TRBV12-3 or TRBV12-4 and TRBJ1-2; D is possibly TRBD1 (6 bases). The CDR3 consists of 13 residues. V was shortened by 6 bases and J by 7 bases, with 15 bases between the two germline ends. CDR3 amino acids: CASSHRTVRGYTF. CDR3 sequence (DNA): TGTGCCAGCAGCCACCGGACAGTTCGTGGCTACACCTTC.

This clonotype was observed at least ten times. The chain joins TRBV12-3 or TRBV12-4 to TRBJ2-1; D assignment may be TRBD1 or TRBD2 (6 bases each). Trimming removed 2 bases at V and 9 bases at J, with 14 bases between. This CDR3 has 14 residues. The CDR3 here is CASSLLGGGVEQFF. The CDR3 DNA reads as TGTGCCAGCAGTTTACTGGGGGGCGGGGTTGAGCAGTTCTTC.

This clonotype was recorded many times. The rearrangement links TRBV5-5 to TRBJ2-1; 10 nucleotides align to TRBD2. CDR3 size: 15 residues. V was pared by 3 bases and J by 7 bases, with 7 bases of the junction left unmatched. From germline, CDR1 is SGHKS and CDR2 YYEKEE (reference sequence). The CDR3 sequence is CASSSQRGGLNEQFF. The CDR3 bases are TGTGCCAGCAGCTCTCAGCGGGGGGGCCTGAATGAGCAGTTCTTC.

This clonotype was counted many times. The CDR3 DNA reads as TGTGCCATCAGCGGGGAGTTCACCGGGGAGCTGTTTTTT. This sequence encodes CAISGEFTGELFF. The chain combines TRBV10-3 with TRBJ2-2, with D perhaps matching TRBD2 (5 bases). V was trimmed by 6 bases and J by 4 bases, leaving 9 bases between them. The CDR3 runs to 13 residues. Germline CDR1 ENHRY, CDR2 SYGVKD.

This clonotype came up many times. The chain has TRBV7-3 and TRBJ2-6; TRBD1 matches 7 bases. This CDR3 is built from 16 residues. The germline gives CDR1 SGHTA, CDR2 FQGTGA. J gave up 1 base and V 3 bases, and 3 bases lay outside the gene matches. The CDR3 nucleotides read TGTGCCAGCAGCTTTACGACAGGGTCTGGGGCCAACGTCCTGACTTTC. Amino acids: CASSFTTGSGANVLTF.

The chain joins TRBV20-1 to TRBJ1-2, with 9 bases identical to TRBD1. Unmatched junction bases numbered 9, after V lost 6 bases and J lost 7 bases. Germline lookup yields CDR1 DFQATT and CDR2 SNEGSKA (reference sequence). There are 13 residues in the CDR3. The CDR3 DNA reads as TGCAGTGCGCCGGACAGGGGTCGCGTTGGCTACACCTTC. Translation: CSAPDRGRVGYTF.

This clonotype was picked up many times. J is TRBJ1-5 and V is TRBV28; 8 nucleotides line up with TRBD1. The CDR3 totals 13 residues. In germline, CDR1 is MDHEN, CDR2 SYDVKM. V trimming: 8 bases; J trimming: 3 bases; junction bases outside the gene matches: 3. CDR3 loop: CASRQGTNQPQHF. DNA for the CDR3: TGTGCCAGCCGACAGGGGACCAATCAGCCCCAGCATTTT. Using reference TRBV28 and TRBJ1-5 for the parts outside the CDR3, the full variable domain is DVKVTQSSRYLVKRTGEKVFLECVQDMDHENMFWYRQDPGLGLRLIYFSYDVKMKEKGDIPEGYSVSREKKERFSLILESASTNQTSMYLCASRQGTNQPQHFGDGTRLSIL.

This clonotype was picked up many times. CDR3 coding DNA: TGTGCCAGCAGCCTTCGACCGGACTACGAGCAGTACGTC. Protein product: CASSLRPDYEQYV. The rearrangement links TRBV5-5 to TRBJ2-7; no clear D gene. The CDR3 sequence is 13 residues long. Trimming pared 4 bases from V and 3 bases from J, leaving 11 bases between. The germline V gene encodes CDR1 SGHKS and CDR2 YYEKEE (reference sequence).

This clonotype came up a few times. The chain carries TRBV4-3 and TRBJ1-2, with D perhaps TRBD1 (6 bases). V lost 0 bases and J 8 bases, leaving 16 bases between the germline ends. Germline assignment: CDR1 LGHNA and CDR2 YSLEER. This CDR3 is 15 amino acids long. The CDR3 nucleotides read TGCGCCAGCAGCCAAGAGCTGGGAGCAGGGGCGGGCTACACCTTC. It translates to CASSQELGAGAGYTF.

In this sample, this clonotype turned up many times. The chain carries TRBV6-5 and TRBJ1-1; TRBD1 might be the D (6 bases). Germline CDR1 MNHEY, CDR2 SVGAGI. The CDR3 covers 14 residues. V was shortened by 10 bases and J by 0 bases, with 15 bases between the two germline ends. DNA for the CDR3: TGTGCCACCCGGGCTGGGGGGCTGAACACTGAAGCTTTCTTT. Translation gives CATRAGGLNTEAFF.

V and J are TRBV29-1 and TRBJ2-1; D ambiguous. CDR1 is SQVTM, CDR2 ANQGSEA, per germline. Trimming removed 3 bases from V and 6 bases from J, with 21 bases in between. The CDR3 has 16 amino acids. The CDR3 spells CSVDIGAWTWSNEQFF. In nucleotides, the CDR3 is TGCAGCGTTGATATTGGCGCTTGGACGTGGTCCAATGAGCAGTTCTTC.

This clonotype has at least ten counts. The chain combines TRBV7-8 with TRBJ2-1; 9 bases match TRBD2. The CDR3 consists of 16 residues. Trimming took 5 bases from V and 4 from J; bases not matched to a gene: 9. CDR1 and CDR2 from the germline V gene are SGHVS and FQNEAQ. CDR3 protein: CASSPPSRGGYNEQFF. CDR3 nucleotides: TGTGCCAGCAGCCCCCCCTCGCGGGGGGGTTACAATGAGCAGTTCTTC. Filled out from reference TRBV7-8 and TRBJ2-1, the complete variable domain reads GAGVSQSPRYKVAKRGQDVALRCDPISGHVSLFWYQQALGQGPEFLTYFQNEAQLDKSGLPSDRFFAERPEGSVSTLKIQRTQQEDSAVYLCASSPPSRGGYNEQFFGPGTRLTVL.